This T cell receptor (beta chain) is drawn from a study of cytomegalovirus exposure and HLA in healthy donors. Study as a whole: The same platform used for the 500 to 850 first-cohort repertoires was also used for the roughly 130 validation repertoires, as a later analysis reported. Findings and caveats of the study: TCR clusters originating in the first cohort tended to co-occur in the 120 validation repertoires, according to a later analysis. Across donors, most TCRs were seen rarely, yet some public ones were widespread.

Profiled with immunoSEQ multiplex PCR; TCRdb holds only in-frame clones, not every one. The sample consists of roughly 200,000 clones, 86% of them appearing once. A note on this clone: Its antigen is unknown.

Germline V CDR1 and CDR2: MNHEY, SMNVEV (reference sequence). The CDR3 is made up of 14 amino acids. V gave up 1 base and J gave up 7 bases; unmatched junction bases: 6. This clonotype originated in a man aged 30-40 years in good health and CMV-seropositive. What was sequenced was PBMCs. This chain connects TRBV27 to TRBJ2-7; TRBD1 agrees at 8 bases. The CDR3 DNA sequence: TGTGCCAGCAGTTTATTCAGGGGGCAGCAAGAGCAGTACTTC. Its translation: CASSLFRGQQEQYF.